The subject of this entry is one T cell receptor (beta chain). This clonotype showed up just a few times. Its recognized antigen is unknown. It has no much larger one-base neighbor in the sample; base qualities were not kept. CDR1 and CDR2, looked up from the germline V gene, are SGHTA and FQGNSA. The CDR3 sequence holds 14 residues, the cysteine and phenylalanine included. Only CDR3 DNA remains: 42 bases, in frame from the first base. Cut back by 4 bases and 2 bases, the V and J ends lie 12 bases apart. All diabetic patients met standard classification criteria for type 1 or type 2 diabetes, with glucose and C-peptide assessed by WHO-recommended methods. Donors with other autoimmune diseases or infections within the previous four weeks were excluded. From each participant, approximately 10 milliliters of peripheral blood were collected. LymphoPrep density separation was used to isolate PBMCs. The run used an Illumina MiSeq. Genomic DNA from sorted T cell subsets served as template for TCRbeta CDR3 amplification. The TCRbeta CDR3 region was amplified by multiplex PCR with 30 forward and 13 reverse primers. AMPure XP beads were used to purify the PCR products, after which a second approximately 25-cycle PCR added indices and adaptors. Before sequencing, libraries were gel-purified with the QIAquick Gel Extraction Kit. In the original analysis: Paired-end reads were merged using FLASH and were aligned with IgBLAST to IMGT V, D and J germline references. After reads whose alignment identity to germline references fell below 70% were discarded, around 11,000,000 reads remained study-wide. IMGT definitions were followed to assign CDR3 boundaries, reading frame and productivity. Clones at or above 1% of reads were defined as highly-expanded clones, and diversity was measured by normalized Shannon entropy. Group differences in Shannon entropy were tested with unpaired two-tailed t-tests. The public reads were reanalyzed by TCRdb: fastp trimming at Q25, MiXCR alignment, in-frame beta chains only. Identical CDR3 proteins give one entry, which carries the most common genes and DNA. TCRdb, not the original authors, processed these V and J calls. For this sample the table gives about 250,000 distinct CDR3 sequences, of which more than 45% were detected only once. Of the sample, roughly 15% is held by the ten largest clones.

This sample was included in a study of type 1 and type 2 diabetes patients (dated by TCRdb to 2015 to 2016). Study-level background: About nine type 1 diabetes patients, four type 2 diabetes patients and roughly six nondiabetic controls, all recruited in China, made up the cohort. A total of over 15 million paired-end reads were generated across the whole study. Similar V gene usage was observed when roughly 20-cycle and roughly 25-cycle amplification were compared, suggesting similar primer efficiencies and random PCR bias. Type 2 diabetes patients were included as a disease comparison group for the type 1 diabetes patients. Throughout the study, CD4 or CD8 MicroBeads on MACS columns were used to positively select CD4+ and CD8+ T cells from PBMCs. The study used high-throughput sequencing to profile TCRbeta repertoires and compare individuals with type 1 diabetes, type 2 diabetes and no diabetes. Paired-end sequencing of TCRbeta libraries was performed on Illumina HiSeq 2000 or MiSeq instruments. What the research found in general, with its limitations: Study groups were not matched for age and gender, which possibly biased interpretation. High diversity was shown by type 2 diabetes repertoires, and the diversity was significantly greater than that of type 1 diabetes repertoires in both CD4+ and CD8+ T cells. Type 2 diabetes patients had few highly-expanded CD4+ clones (median one), and those clones made up a median about 4% of reads. Only a limited number of T2D and control samples were sequenced, so some T1D-only HECs might also appear in more T2D or control samples. Type 2 diabetes and control samples had highly correlated V and J gene usage patterns, with an average between-sample correlation of approximately 0.97.

The TCR originated in a man between 18 and 35 years old with type 2 diabetes. The sample was peripheral blood mononuclear cells (PBMCs). The V and J genes are TRBV7-2 and TRBJ2-7, with a tentative D gene TRBD1 over 5 matching bases. The CDR3 protein is CASSSPTATYEQYF. The DNA sequence follows: TGTGCCAGCAGCTCTCCGACAGCTACCTACGAGCAGTACTTC.